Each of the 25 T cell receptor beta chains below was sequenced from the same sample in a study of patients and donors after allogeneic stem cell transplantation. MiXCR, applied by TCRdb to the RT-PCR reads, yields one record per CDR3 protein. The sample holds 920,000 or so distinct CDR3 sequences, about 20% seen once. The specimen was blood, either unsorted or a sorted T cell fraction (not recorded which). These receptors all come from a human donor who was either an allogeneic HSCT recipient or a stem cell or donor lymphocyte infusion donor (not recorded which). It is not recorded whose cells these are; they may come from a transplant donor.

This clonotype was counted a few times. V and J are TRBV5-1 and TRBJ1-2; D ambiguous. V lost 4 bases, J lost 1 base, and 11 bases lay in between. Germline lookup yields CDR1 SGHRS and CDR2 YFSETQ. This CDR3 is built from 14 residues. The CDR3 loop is CASSVIPDNYGYTF. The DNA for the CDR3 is TGCGCCAGCAGCGTGATTCCTGATAACTATGGCTACACCTTC. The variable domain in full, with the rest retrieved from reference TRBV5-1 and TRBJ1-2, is KAGVTQTPRYLIKTRGQQVTLSCSPISGHRSVSWYQQTPGQGLQFLFEYFSETQRNKGNFPGRFSGRQFSNSRSEMNVSTLELGDSALYLCASSVIPDNYGYTFGSGTRLTVV.

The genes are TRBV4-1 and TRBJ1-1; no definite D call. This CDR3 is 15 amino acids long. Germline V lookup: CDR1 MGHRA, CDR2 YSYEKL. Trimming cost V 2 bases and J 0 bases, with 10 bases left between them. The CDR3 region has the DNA TGCGCCAGCAGCCAACTTGGACTCCTGAACACTGAAGCTTTCTTT. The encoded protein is CASSQLGLLNTEAFF.

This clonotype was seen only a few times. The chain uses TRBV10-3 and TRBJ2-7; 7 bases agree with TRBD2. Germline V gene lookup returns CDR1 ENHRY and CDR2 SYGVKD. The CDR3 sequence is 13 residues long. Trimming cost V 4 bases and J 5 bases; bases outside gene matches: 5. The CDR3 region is CAISGTSSNEQYF. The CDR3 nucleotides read TGTGCCATCAGTGGGACTAGTAGCAACGAGCAGTACTTC.

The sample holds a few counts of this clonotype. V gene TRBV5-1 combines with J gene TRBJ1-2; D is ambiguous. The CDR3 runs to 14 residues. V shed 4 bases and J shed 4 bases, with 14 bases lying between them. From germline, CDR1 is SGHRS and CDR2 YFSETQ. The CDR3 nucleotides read TGCGCCAGCAGCCCACTGACGGATTCCTATGGCTACACCTTC. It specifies CASSPLTDSYGYTF. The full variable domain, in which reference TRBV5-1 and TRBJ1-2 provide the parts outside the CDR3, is KAGVTQTPRYLIKTRGQQVTLSCSPISGHRSVSWYQQTPGQGLQFLFEYFSETQRNKGNFPGRFSGRQFSNSRSEMNVSTLELGDSALYLCASSPLTDSYGYTFGSGTRLTVV.

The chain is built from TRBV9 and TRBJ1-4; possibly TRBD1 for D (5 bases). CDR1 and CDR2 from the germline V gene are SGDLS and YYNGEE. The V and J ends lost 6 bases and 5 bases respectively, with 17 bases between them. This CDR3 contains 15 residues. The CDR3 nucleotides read TGTGCCAGCACCGCGGGCCGGGGGGAAAATGAAAAACTGTTTTTT. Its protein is CASTAGRGENEKLFF.

The CDR3 bases are TGCAGTGCTAGTTCCCCCGGGACAGGAGGCGATGAGCAGTTCTTC. It codes for CSASSPGTGGDEQFF. The chain employs TRBV20-1 and TRBJ2-1; 8 bases map to TRBD1. Per germline, CDR1 DFQATT and CDR2 SNEGSKA (reference sequence). J was trimmed by 8 bases and V by 3 bases; bases with no gene match: 12. This CDR3 is built from 15 residues.

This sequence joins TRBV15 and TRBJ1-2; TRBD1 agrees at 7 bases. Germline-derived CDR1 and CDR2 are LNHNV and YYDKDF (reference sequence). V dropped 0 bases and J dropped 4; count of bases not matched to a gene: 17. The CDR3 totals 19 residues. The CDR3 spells CATSRDWEGGAGSLYGYTF. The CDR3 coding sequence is TGTGCCACCAGCAGAGATTGGGAAGGGGGCGCAGGTAGTCTCTATGGCTACACCTTC.

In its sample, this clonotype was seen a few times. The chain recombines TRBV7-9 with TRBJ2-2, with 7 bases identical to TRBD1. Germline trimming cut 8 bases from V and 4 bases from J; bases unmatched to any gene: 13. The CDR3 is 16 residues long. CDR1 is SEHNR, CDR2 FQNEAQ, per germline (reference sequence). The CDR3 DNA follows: TGTGCCAGCTATTCCTACCGGGACAGCTTCACCGGGGAGCTGTTTTTT. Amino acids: CASYSYRDSFTGELFF.

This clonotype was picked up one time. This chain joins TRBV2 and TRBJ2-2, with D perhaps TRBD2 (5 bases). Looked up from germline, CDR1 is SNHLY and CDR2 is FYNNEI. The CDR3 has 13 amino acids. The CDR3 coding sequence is TGTGCTGGGCGGGTTTTGAACACCGGGGAGCTGTTTTTT. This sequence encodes CAGRVLNTGELFF. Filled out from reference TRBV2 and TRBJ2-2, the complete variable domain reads EPEVTQTPSHQVTQMGQEVILRCVPISNHLYFYWYRQILGQKVEFLVSFYNNEISEKSEIFDDQFSVERPDGSNFTLKIRSTKLEDSAMYFCAGRVLNTGELFFGEGSRLTVL.

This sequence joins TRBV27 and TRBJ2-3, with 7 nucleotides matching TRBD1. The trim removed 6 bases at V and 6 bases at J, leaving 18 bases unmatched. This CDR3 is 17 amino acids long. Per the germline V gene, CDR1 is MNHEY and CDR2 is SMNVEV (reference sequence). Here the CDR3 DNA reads TGTGCCAGCAGCCTAAAGCGAGGGGGCGACCCCCGGGATACGCAGTATTTT. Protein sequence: CASSLKRGGDPRDTQYF.

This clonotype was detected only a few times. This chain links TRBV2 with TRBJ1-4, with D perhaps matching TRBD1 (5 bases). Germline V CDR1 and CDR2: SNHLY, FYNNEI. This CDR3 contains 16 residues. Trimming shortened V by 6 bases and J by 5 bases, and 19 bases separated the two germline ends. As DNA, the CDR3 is TGTGCCAGCAGCGAGATCGGGCAGGGAGGGAATGAAAAACTGTTTTTT. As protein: CASSEIGQGGNEKLFF.

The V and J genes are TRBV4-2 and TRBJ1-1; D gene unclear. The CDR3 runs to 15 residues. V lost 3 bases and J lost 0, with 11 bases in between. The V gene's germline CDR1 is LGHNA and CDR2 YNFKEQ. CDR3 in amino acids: CASSHTRALNTEAFF. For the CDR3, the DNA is TGTGCCAGCAGCCACACCCGGGCCCTGAACACTGAAGCTTTCTTT.

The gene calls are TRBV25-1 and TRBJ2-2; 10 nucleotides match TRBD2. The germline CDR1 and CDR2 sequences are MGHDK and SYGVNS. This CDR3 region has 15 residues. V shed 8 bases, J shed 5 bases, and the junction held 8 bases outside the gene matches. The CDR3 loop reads CASEVSGRKTGELFF. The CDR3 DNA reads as TGTGCCAGCGAGGTTAGCGGGAGGAAAACCGGGGAGCTGTTTTTT.

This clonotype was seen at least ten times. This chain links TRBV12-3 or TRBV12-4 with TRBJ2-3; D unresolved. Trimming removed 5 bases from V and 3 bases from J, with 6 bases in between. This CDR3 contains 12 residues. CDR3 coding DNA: TGTGCCAGCAGTCCCCAAACAGATACGCAGTATTTT. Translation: CASSPQTDTQYF.

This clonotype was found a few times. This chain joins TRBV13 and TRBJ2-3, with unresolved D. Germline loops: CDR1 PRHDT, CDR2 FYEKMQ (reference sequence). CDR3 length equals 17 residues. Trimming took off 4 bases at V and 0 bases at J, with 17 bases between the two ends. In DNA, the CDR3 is TGTGCCAGCAGCTCCCAAAGTCCCCTGTCGAGCACAGATACGCAGTATTTT. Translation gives CASSSQSPLSSTDTQYF.

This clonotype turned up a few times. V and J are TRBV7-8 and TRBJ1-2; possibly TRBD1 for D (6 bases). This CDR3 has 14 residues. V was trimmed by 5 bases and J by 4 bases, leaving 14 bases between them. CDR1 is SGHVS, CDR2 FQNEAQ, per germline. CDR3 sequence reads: CASSAGLRGYGYTF. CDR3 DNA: TGTGCCAGCAGCGCAGGACTCAGGGGCTATGGCTACACCTTC.

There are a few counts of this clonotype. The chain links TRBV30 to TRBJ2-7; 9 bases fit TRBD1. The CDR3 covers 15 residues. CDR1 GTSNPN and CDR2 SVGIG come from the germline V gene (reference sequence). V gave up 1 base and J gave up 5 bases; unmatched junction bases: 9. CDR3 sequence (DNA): TGTGCCTGGAGTGCCGGGACAGGGTATAGGAACGAGCAGTACTTC. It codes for CAWSAGTGYRNEQYF.

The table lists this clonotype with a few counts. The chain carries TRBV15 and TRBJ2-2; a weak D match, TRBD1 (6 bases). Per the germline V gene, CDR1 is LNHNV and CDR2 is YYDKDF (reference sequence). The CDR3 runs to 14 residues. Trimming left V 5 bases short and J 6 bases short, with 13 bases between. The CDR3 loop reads CATSRSTGSGELFF. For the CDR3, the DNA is TGTGCCACCAGCCGATCCACAGGGTCCGGGGAGCTGTTTTTT.

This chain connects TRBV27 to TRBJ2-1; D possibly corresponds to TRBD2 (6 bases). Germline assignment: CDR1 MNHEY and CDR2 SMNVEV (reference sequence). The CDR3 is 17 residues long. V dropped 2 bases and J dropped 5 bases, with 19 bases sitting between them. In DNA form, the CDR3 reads TGTGCCAGCAGTTTAGGACTCGGGGGTAACATTCACAATGAGCAGTTCTTC. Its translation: CASSLGLGGNIHNEQFF.

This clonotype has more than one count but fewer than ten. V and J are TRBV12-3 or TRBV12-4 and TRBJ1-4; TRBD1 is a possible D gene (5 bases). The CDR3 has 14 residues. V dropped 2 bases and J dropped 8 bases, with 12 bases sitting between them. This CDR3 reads CASSLSLGEEKLFF. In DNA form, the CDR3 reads TGTGCCAGCAGTTTAAGTTTAGGGGAGGAAAAACTGTTTTTT.

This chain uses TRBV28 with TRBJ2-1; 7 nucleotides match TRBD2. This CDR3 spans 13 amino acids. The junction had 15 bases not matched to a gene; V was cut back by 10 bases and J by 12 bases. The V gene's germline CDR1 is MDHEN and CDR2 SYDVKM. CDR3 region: CATSGGKMAVQFF. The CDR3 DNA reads TGTGCCACCTCGGGAGGAAAGATGGCGGTGCAGTTCTTC. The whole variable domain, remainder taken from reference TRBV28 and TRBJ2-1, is DVKVTQSSRYLVKRTGEKVFLECVQDMDHENMFWYRQDPGLGLRLIYFSYDVKMKEKGDIPEGYSVSREKKERFSLILESASTNQTSMYLCATSGGKMAVQFFGPGTRLTVL.

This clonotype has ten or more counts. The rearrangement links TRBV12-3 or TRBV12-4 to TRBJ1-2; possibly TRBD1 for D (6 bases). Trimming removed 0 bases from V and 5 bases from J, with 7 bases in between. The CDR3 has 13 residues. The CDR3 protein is CASSLAQGYGYTF. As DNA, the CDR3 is TGTGCCAGCAGTTTAGCGCAGGGGTATGGCTACACCTTC.

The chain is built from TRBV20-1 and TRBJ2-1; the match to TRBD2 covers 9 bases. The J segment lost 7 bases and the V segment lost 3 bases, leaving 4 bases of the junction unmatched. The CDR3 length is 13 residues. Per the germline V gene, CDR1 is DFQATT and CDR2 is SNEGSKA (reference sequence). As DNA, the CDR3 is TGCAGTGCTAGTGAGGGACTAGCAAATGAGCAGTTCTTC. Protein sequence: CSASEGLANEQFF.

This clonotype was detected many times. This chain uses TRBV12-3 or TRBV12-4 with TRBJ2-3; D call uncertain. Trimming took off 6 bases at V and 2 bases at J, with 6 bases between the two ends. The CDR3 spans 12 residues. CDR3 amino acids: CASSPATDTQYF. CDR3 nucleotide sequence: TGTGCCAGCAGCCCAGCCACAGATACGCAGTATTTT.

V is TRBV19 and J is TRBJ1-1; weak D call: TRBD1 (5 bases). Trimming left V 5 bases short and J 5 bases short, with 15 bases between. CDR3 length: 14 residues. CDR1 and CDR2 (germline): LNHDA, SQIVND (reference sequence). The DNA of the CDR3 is TGTGCCAGTAGTCTTGAGGGGTTGCGGACTGAAGCTTTCTTT. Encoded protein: CASSLEGLRTEAFF.